This T cell receptor beta chain is drawn from a study of T cells after yellow fever vaccination. Study at large: Fractions low in cell number were prepared with SMART-Seq v4 Ultra Low Input. Broader study findings: It was a weaker secondary response, yet one that peaked faster, at day 5 versus 15.

Remarks on this clonotype: The antigen is unknown.

A process of 5'RACE template switching, which added a universal primer site and UMIs, was used to make TCR cDNA. TCRdb used MiXCR to reprocess the 5' RACE reads, holding one entry per CDR3 protein. The sample shows 150,000 to 200,000 distinct CDR3 sequences, less than 9% of them seen only once. This CDR3 comprises 15 residues. Germline CDR1 reads MNHEY; CDR2 reads SVGEGT. The V gene end was trimmed by 2 bases and the J gene end by 3 bases; junction bases not matched to a gene: 6. This chain connects TRBV6-2 or TRBV6-3 to TRBJ2-5, with TRBD2 matching over 7 bases. The sample was CD4+ T cells sorted from PBMCs, taken less than 6 days after the first yellow fever vaccination. The origin of this receptor is a man between 18 and 29 years old who received the YFV17D yellow fever vaccine. CDR3: CASSYPRGGKETQYF. The CDR3 nucleotides read TGTGCCAGCAGTTACCCGCGCGGGGGAAAAGAGACCCAGTACTTC.